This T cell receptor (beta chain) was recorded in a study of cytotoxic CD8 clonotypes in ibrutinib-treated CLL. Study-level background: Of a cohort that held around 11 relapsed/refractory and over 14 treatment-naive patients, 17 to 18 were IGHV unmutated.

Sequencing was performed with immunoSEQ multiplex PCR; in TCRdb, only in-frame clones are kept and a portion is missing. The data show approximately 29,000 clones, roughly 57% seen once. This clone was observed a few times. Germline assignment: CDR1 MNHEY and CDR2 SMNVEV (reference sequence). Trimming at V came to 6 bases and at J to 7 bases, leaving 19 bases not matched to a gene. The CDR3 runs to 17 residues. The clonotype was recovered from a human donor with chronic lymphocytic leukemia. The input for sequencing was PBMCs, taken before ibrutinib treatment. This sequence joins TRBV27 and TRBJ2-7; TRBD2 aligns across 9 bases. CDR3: CASSRGAVAGVLREQYF. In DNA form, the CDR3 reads TGTGCCAGCAGCCGCGGAGCCGTAGCGGGAGTGTTGAGGGAGCAGTACTTC.